This entry is about one T cell receptor (beta chain). The antigen it binds to is not known. Per-base quality was not reported, and no clone a single base away is much larger than it. The library was built by means of the immunoSEQ multiplex PCR assay. A mixture of 60 forward primers for TCR Vbeta segments and 13 reverse primers for TCR Jbeta segments was used in the multiplex PCR. A multiplex PCR assay on genomic DNA amplified the CDR3 region of rearranged TCR beta genes. The Illumina HiSeq System was used to sequence the amplified TCR beta libraries as 87-base-pair reads. In the source study's methods: A later analysis counted about 80 million unique TCR beta chains across the 640 or so repertoires, and roughly 9.9 million of these chains were shared by at least two donors. Raw reads were error-corrected and collapsed into unique sequences by a nearest-neighbor algorithm in which closely related sequences were merged to remove PCR and sequencing errors. To assign V, D and J gene segments, CDR3 sequences were aligned to IMGT reference sequences. For a sequence to be retained, at least a six-nucleotide match to both a V gene segment and a J gene segment was required. Rearrangements were called productive when the CDR3 lacked stop codons and stayed in frame with V and J; all others were non-productive. CDR3 was defined by IMGT convention, running from the second conserved V-encoded cysteine to the conserved J-encoded phenylalanine. Sequences without an unambiguous match to a single V gene segment were excluded from the earlier analysis of a few hundred of the donors. An earlier analysis of approximately 590 of the donors classified V segments as functional when productive rearrangements were above 56.7% and as segregating when the standard deviation between donors was above 5%. A statistical classification framework was developed to diagnose cytomegalovirus status using the catalog of TCR beta chain sequences. A later analysis assigned V and J genes by comparing TCR nucleotide sequences with IMGT/GENE-DB human TR gene sequences. Using the TCRdist pipeline, a later analysis assigned CDR3 sequences along with most-parsimonious VDJ recombination scenarios. In a later analysis, every TCR beta chain was defined by the combination of its CDR3 amino acid sequence and its V-gene family, and reads without a unique V-gene family were dropped. A later analysis removed several hundred highly shared, low-generation-probability nucleotide sequences to deal with suspected cross-contamination and a sequencing artifact. In a later analysis, a clonal expansion index for each public chain was calculated from normalized within-repertoire ranks of inferred template counts. In a later analysis, generation probabilities were computed using a VDJ recombination model fitted to out-of-frame rearrangements, and the results were checked against IGoR. A later analysis scored TCR-TCR, TCR-HLA and TCR-CMV co-occurrence with hypergeometric tests, applying a repertoire-size bias correction to TCR pairs. In a later analysis, false discovery rates were estimated by permuting HLA or CMV assignments 20 times. A later analysis grouped co-occurring TCRs with DBSCAN, adding TCRdist sequence similarity when clustering within HLA-allele-positive subsets. For co-occurrence clustering, repertoires with fewer than 30,000 or more than 120,000 public chains were excluded, along with 5 or 6 repertoires with anomalous nucleotide sharing. TCRdb mirrors the immuneACCESS table, restricted to in-frame sequences. Some clones are absent from its copies; in checked studies, under half trace to an unresolved V gene, and the reason for the others is unknown. V and J calls and clone size are copied from that table; D and trimming were computed from the DNA. This sample lists about 83,000 clones; about four fifths were detected once. The ten largest account for 4.2% of the sample.

From its cysteine to its phenylalanine, the CDR3 spans 12 amino acids. The read is trimmed to its CDR3 DNA, 36 bases read in frame from base 1. CDR1 SEHNR and CDR2 FQNEAQ were looked up in the germline V gene (reference sequence). V drops 5 bases and J drops 4 bases, leaving 8 bases in between. The cohort consisted of 666 healthy bone marrow donors. Cohort members were all nominally healthy when sampled, although unrecorded immune exposures were likely present. The donor was CMV seronegative and was included in the group of 352 seronegative cohort members. A peripheral blood sample was provided by each donor, and peripheral blood mononuclear cells were used for TCR beta sequencing. The Qiagen DNeasy Blood Extraction Kit was used to extract genomic DNA from the blood cell samples. The data are from a study of cytomegalovirus exposure and HLA in healthy donors (dated by TCRdb to 2015 to 2018). With regard to the full study: In an earlier analysis of approximately 500 of the donors, less than 350 Gb of sequence data and about 110 million unique TCR beta sequences from 180 million or so T cells were reported. An early release covering just under 650 HLA-typed donors comprised approximately 290 gigabases of sequencing data and 85 million to 100 million unique TCR sequences. Of the roughly 430 genotyped donors, 81% fell in the genetic ancestry cluster associated with self-reported Caucasian donors. The study aimed to test whether signatures of past pathogen exposure could be identified by cataloging public T cell receptors. Using immunosequencing, the study profiled T cell repertoires from 640 or so subjects and related those repertoires to cytomegalovirus serostatus. A separate validation cohort of approximately 130 different subjects was used in addition to the 666-subject first cohort. To predict cytomegalovirus infection status, the study combined high-throughput TCR immunosequencing, statistical association of individual TCRs with disease status, and machine learning. A later analysis re-examined previously published TCR beta repertoires from several hundred donors and added high-resolution HLA genotyping to investigate patterns of TCR occurrence. Rather than using new phenotypic data, the later analysis identified candidate immune exposures from TCR beta sequences and from how often those sequences occurred across donors. In an earlier analysis of 587 of the donors, high-throughput TCR beta sequencing was used to judge whether each TCR beta V gene segment behaved as functional or pseudogenic. Donor age, sex, ethnicity and CMV serostatus were compiled alongside the repertoire data. Genome-wide SNP genotypes for about 60% of the roughly 700 donors were used in a later genetic analysis, which treated that subset as a discovery cohort. Every repertoire in the discovery cohort had been generated on one and the same sequencing platform. HLA typing covered class I and class II loci at four-digit resolution. The number of donors typed differed by locus, with roughly 620-630 for A, B, C, DRB1 and DQB1, 522 for DQA1, under 610 for DPA1, and around 450 for DPB1. Because of strong linkage in the cohort, 5 or 6 DR-DQ haplotypes were treated as single units for association and clustering. On average, around 200,000 unique TCR beta nucleotide sequences were sequenced per donor among some 420 genotyped donors of the cohort, with roughly 19% of those sequences being non-productive.

Study-level results and caveats: In both the original and validation cohorts, the classifier was reported to diagnose cytomegalovirus status with high specificity and sensitivity. A few of the identified cytomegalovirus-associated TCR beta chains were confirmed in vitro to be specific for cytomegalovirus antigens. Several of the top co-occurrence clusters appeared to be linked to parvovirus B19, influenza, CMV and Epstein-Barr virus, according to a later analysis. A further reported finding was that TCR beta sequences accurately predicted the HLA-A and HLA-B alleles for most subjects in the first cohort. HLA typing was unavailable for some donors at each locus, so association tests used only the typed subset. Only TCR beta chains were sequenced in this cohort, and the absence of alpha or paired-chain data limited detectable features. Assigning TCR associations to individual alleles was difficult when HLA alleles, especially DR and DQ, strongly co-occurred. The study listed 164 TCR beta chains as associated with cytomegalovirus. An earlier analysis of around 540 of the donors showed that most TCR beta V segments appeared in productive rearrangements either about 87% or about 30% of the time, which broadly matched IMGT annotations. An association between a missense DCLRE1C variant and V-gene and J-gene trimming of TCR beta chains was found in a later genetic analysis and replicated in an independent cohort. The authors suggested that the approach could potentially be extended to other disease states and immunological phenotypes. In a later analysis, 16,951 TCR beta sequences were associated with specific HLA alleles at a false discovery rate of 0.05. In a later genetic analysis, fewer N-insertions in productive TCRs were reported among donors in an Asian-associated ancestry cluster than the approximately 670-donor mean. A later analysis found that HLA-associated TCR beta chains were more clonally expanded and had lower generation probabilities than equally common non-associated chains. Because counts were too low, roughly 17 rarely observed V segments, including chromosome 9 orphons, were left out of the earlier analysis of approximately 500 of the donors. Immune exposure information for the cohort was limited to CMV serostatus. The sequencing pipeline was judged likely to have produced a cluster of highly shared sequence variants as a technical artifact. Most CMV-associated TCR beta chains appeared to be HLA-restricted in a later analysis, and the HLA associations seemed to be driven largely by CMV exposure. Some IMGT-functional V segments, including TRBV6-2 and TRBV6-3, could not be told apart with the 87-base-pair reads, so those segments were excluded. Roughly uniform sequencing depth across donors was assumed in presence/absence analyses, although this assumption may not hold. Correlated functional status among segregating V segments might reflect linkage disequilibrium, but an unknown experimental factor could not be ruled out. Most TCR sequences were seen in very few donors, while some public TCRs were found in many individuals. In a later analysis, TCR association rates were found to vary across HLA loci, with the most associated TCRs seen for DRB1 alleles and the fewest for HLA-C alleles.

The chain is assembled from TRBV7-9 and TRBJ1-2, with a tentative D gene TRBD1 over 5 matching bases. The specimen was PBMCs. The origin of this receptor is a man aged 60 to 69 in good health and CMV-seronegative. The DNA sequence is as follows: TGTGCCAGCAGCACGGACACCTATGGCTACACCTTC. This yields the protein CASSTDTYGYTF.